Presented here are 31 T cell receptor beta chains from one specimen sequenced in a study of blood T cells in healthy people across ages. A second PCR, run for roughly 7 to 12 cycles, used a sample-barcoded 5' primer plus a J-beta primer mix. TCRdb called the 5' RACE reads again in MiXCR, with one record for every CDR3 protein. The sample records about a million distinct CDR3 sequences, 35% to 40% being singletons. Sequenced material: blood. These receptors originate from a young man in good health.

V is TRBV6-2 or TRBV6-3 and J is TRBJ2-7; D is tentatively TRBD1 or TRBD2 (5 bases each). The CDR3 has 16 residues. Trimming stripped 0 bases from V and 2 bases from J, with 14 bases between. Germline V gene data show CDR1 as MNHEY and CDR2 as SVGEGT. The CDR3 DNA follows: TGTGCCAGCAGTTACTCGGCAGGGACCTGGACCTACGAGCAGTACTTC. Protein product: CASSYSAGTWTYEQYF.

V gene TRBV2 combines with J gene TRBJ2-2; D could derive from TRBD1 or TRBD2 (6 bases each). The germline V and J ends were trimmed by 3 bases and 6 bases, with 8 bases remaining between them. The germline V gene has CDR1 SNHLY and CDR2 FYNNEI. The CDR3 spans 13 residues. CDR3 sequence reads: CASSDGGPGELFF. The CDR3 nucleotides read TGTGCCAGCAGTGACGGGGGCCCCGGGGAGCTGTTTTTT.

This clonotype turned up a few times. This rearrangement joins TRBV20-1 to TRBJ1-1; unclear D gene. The length of the CDR3 is 14 residues. Per the germline V gene, CDR1 is DFQATT and CDR2 is SNEGSKA (reference sequence). The V end lost 4 bases, the J end lost 4 bases, and 16 bases lay between the germline ends. The CDR3: CSAKSSDDGTEAFF. The CDR3 DNA reads TGCAGTGCTAAATCATCGGACGATGGCACTGAAGCTTTCTTT.

Details on this clonotype: This could be a read error, since a much larger clone is one nucleotide away. The rearrangement links TRBV3-1 to TRBJ1-1; no definite D call. The CDR3 extends over 11 amino acids. Germline CDR1 LGHDT, CDR2 YNNKEL (reference sequence). V was clipped by 4 bases and J by 10 bases, with 10 bases between them. CDR3 nucleotides: TGTGCCAGCAGCCGGGAGGGTGTAGCTTTCTTT. It translates to CASSREGVAFF.

This clonotype was seen only a few times. The J gene is TRBJ2-4, the V gene TRBV14; TRBD1 is a possible D gene (5 bases). V dropped 3 bases and J dropped 0 bases, with 9 bases sitting between them. This CDR3 region has 15 residues. Germline values: CDR1 SGHDN, CDR2 FVKESK. CDR3 nucleotide sequence: TGTGCCAGCAGCCACCTGACAGTAGCCAAAAACATTCAGTACTTC. Its translation: CASSHLTVAKNIQYF.

This clonotype occurred a few times. CDR3 in amino acids: CASSAHNYGYTF. Here the CDR3 DNA reads TGTGCCAGCAGTGCTCATAACTATGGCTACACCTTC. V and J are TRBV6-1 and TRBJ1-2; no clear D. Trimming left V 4 bases short and J 1 base short, with 4 bases between. The CDR3 consists of 12 residues. CDR1 and CDR2 (germline): MNHNS, SASEGT.

The rearrangement uses TRBV7-8 and TRBJ1-1; no reliable D call. The germline gives CDR1 SGHVS, CDR2 FQNEAQ. This CDR3 spans 12 amino acids. With 0 bases removed from V and 10 bases from J, the gap between germline ends came to 9 bases. CDR3 DNA: TGTGCCAGCAGCTTAGCGGGCCGAGTAGCTTTCTTT. The encoded protein is CASSLAGRVAFF. Drawing the rest from reference TRBV7-8 and TRBJ1-1, the complete variable domain is GAGVSQSPRYKVAKRGQDVALRCDPISGHVSLFWYQQALGQGPEFLTYFQNEAQLDKSGLPSDRFFAERPEGSVSTLKIQRTQQEDSAVYLCASSLAGRVAFFGQGTRLTVV.

This clonotype appeared many times. The chain has TRBV5-1 and TRBJ2-3; D possibly matches TRBD1 or TRBD2 (5 bases each). Trimming removed 3 bases from V and 9 bases from J, with 26 bases in between. Looked up from germline, CDR1 is SGHRS and CDR2 is YFSETQ. There are 17 residues in the CDR3. CDR3 amino acids: CASSSALDSASRETQYF. CDR3 sequence (DNA): TGCGCCAGCAGCTCGGCCCTTGACAGCGCTAGCAGGGAGACGCAGTATTTT.

This clonotype has just one count. V and J are TRBV4-2 and TRBJ1-3; D ambiguous. V lost 0 bases and J lost 0, with 9 bases in between. CDR1 and CDR2 (germline): LGHNA, YNFKEQ. The CDR3 length is 16 residues. In nucleotides, the CDR3 is TGTGCCAGCAGCCAAGATCCGCTCGGCTCTGGAAACACCATATATTTT. Translation gives CASSQDPLGSGNTIYF.

This clonotype was counted only a few times. The chain couples TRBV20-1 to TRBJ1-2; a possible D gene is TRBD1 (6 bases). Germline V lookup: CDR1 DFQATT, CDR2 SNEGSKA (reference sequence). V dropped 0 bases and J dropped 8 bases, with 34 bases sitting between them. The CDR3 sequence is 20 residues long. In DNA form, the CDR3 reads TGCAGTGCTAGAGATATTAAGACCTCTGCCCCCAGGCGACAGGATTTGGGCTACACCTTC. Translated, it gives CSARDIKTSAPRRQDLGYTF.

The chain links TRBV7-2 to TRBJ2-3; a possible D gene is TRBD2 (5 bases). This CDR3 has 14 residues. Trimming took 5 bases from V and 0 from J, leaving 9 bases between them. Germline loops: CDR1 SGHTA, CDR2 FQGNSA. This chain's CDR3 is CASSIGLSTDTQYF. The CDR3 region has the DNA TGTGCCAGCAGCATAGGACTTAGCACAGATACGCAGTATTTT.

This chain uses TRBV20-1 with TRBJ1-1; 7 positions agree with TRBD1. The V gene end was trimmed by 6 bases and the J gene end by 0 bases; junction bases not matched to a gene: 10. The CDR3 has 15 residues. In germline, CDR1 is DFQATT, CDR2 SNEGSKA (reference sequence). CDR3 in amino acids: CSALRDRSMNTEAFF. DNA for the CDR3: TGCAGTGCCCTCCGGGACAGATCTATGAACACTGAAGCTTTCTTT.

The chain has TRBV7-9 and TRBJ2-3; D might be TRBD1 or TRBD2, each matching 6 bases. The CDR3 is 16 residues long. Germline V gene lookup returns CDR1 SEHNR and CDR2 FQNEAQ (reference sequence). V shed 0 bases and J shed 4 bases, with 14 bases lying between them. DNA for the CDR3: TGTGCCAGCAGCTTAGCGCTGGGGGGCAGGGCAGATACGCAGTATTTT. Its translation: CASSLALGGRADTQYF.

This chain joins TRBV3-1 and TRBJ2-2; D is uncertain. Trimming left V 1 base short and J 0 bases short, with 15 bases between. The CDR3 loop spans 18 amino acids. Germline loops: CDR1 LGHDT, CDR2 YNNKEL (reference sequence). The CDR3: CASSQVASIYANTGELFF. In DNA, the CDR3 is TGTGCCAGCAGCCAAGTGGCATCCATTTATGCGAACACCGGGGAGCTGTTTTTT.

The chain uses TRBV7-2 and TRBJ2-5, with D possibly called TRBD1 or TRBD2 (5 bases each). Trimming removed 4 bases from V and 1 base from J, with 19 bases in between. This CDR3 has 17 residues. Germline CDR1 is SGHTA and CDR2 is FQGNSA. CDR3 sequence reads: CASSSQSPGLTQETQYF. The CDR3 DNA follows: TGTGCCAGCAGCTCCCAGTCGCCGGGGCTTACCCAAGAGACCCAGTACTTC.

This rearrangement joins TRBV7-9 to TRBJ1-2; a possible D gene is TRBD1 (6 bases). The germline gives CDR1 SEHNR, CDR2 FQNEAQ (reference sequence). The CDR3 totals 14 residues. V dropped 5 bases and J dropped 6 bases, with 16 bases sitting between them. CDR3 sequence (DNA): TGTGCCAGCAGCAACCGCGAGACAGGCAATGGCTACACCTTC. Protein: CASSNRETGNGYTF.

The V call is TRBV7-9, the J call TRBJ2-3; D ambiguous. Trimming stripped 4 bases from V and 2 bases from J, with 10 bases between. This CDR3 is built from 14 residues. CDR1 and CDR2 (germline): SEHNR, FQNEAQ (reference sequence). The DNA for the CDR3 is TGTGCCAGCAGCTACCTCAGAGACACAGATACGCAGTATTTT. Protein sequence: CASSYLRDTDTQYF.

This clonotype was seen at least ten times. The CDR3 nucleotides are TGCAGTGCTATACAGGGGCACTCTGGGGCCAACGTCCTGACTTTC. The encoded protein is CSAIQGHSGANVLTF. The rearrangement links TRBV20-1 to TRBJ2-6; 7 bases fit TRBD1. V lost 4 bases and J lost 0; bases outside the gene matches: 3. The germline V gene has CDR1 DFQATT and CDR2 SNEGSKA (reference sequence). The CDR3 is 15 residues long.

This clonotype was observed a few times. The rearrangement links TRBV20-1 to TRBJ2-1; the match to TRBD2 covers 9 bases. The CDR3 runs to 15 residues. V was pared by 8 bases and J by 4 bases, with 12 bases of the junction left unmatched. The germline gives CDR1 DFQATT, CDR2 SNEGSKA (reference sequence). Written as DNA, the CDR3 is TGCAGTTCAACCCGCGGACTAGCGCTTTACAATGAGCAGTTCTTC. Its protein product is CSSTRGLALYNEQFF.

V gene TRBV4-1 combines with J gene TRBJ2-5; D unresolved. The CDR3 has 14 residues. From germline, CDR1 is MGHRA and CDR2 YSYEKL. V lost 1 base and J lost 5, with 11 bases in between. CDR3 DNA sequence: TGCGCCAGCAGCCAAGTGCTACTCTTGGAGACCCAGTACTTC. Translation: CASSQVLLLETQYF.

The V gene is TRBV5-6, the J gene TRBJ1-3, with D hard to call. CDR3 size: 13 residues. Germline CDR1 SGHDT, CDR2 YYEEEE. The V gene lost 3 bases and the J gene lost 2 bases, with 6 bases spanning the gap. Written as DNA, the CDR3 is TGTGCCAGCAGCTACGACACTGGAAACACCATATATTTT. This gives the protein CASSYDTGNTIYF. The full variable domain, rest sourced from reference TRBV5-6 and TRBJ1-3, is DAGVTQSPTHLIKTRGQQVTLRCSPKSGHDTVSWYQQALGQGPQFIFQYYEEEERQRGNFPDRFSGHQFPNYSSELNVNALLLGDSALYLCASSYDTGNTIYFGEGSWLTVV.

This chain links TRBV30 with TRBJ2-5; a weak D match, TRBD1 (6 bases). Judging by the DNA end, TRBJ2-7 fits better; the J call may be wrong. The CDR3 runs to 13 residues. Germline V gene sequence: CDR1 GTSNPN, CDR2 SVGIG (reference sequence). CDR3 DNA: TGTGCCTGGAGTGAGACAGGACTCTACGAGCAGTACTTC. This encodes CAWSETGLYEQYF.

Note on this clonotype: Compared with germline, one end of the junction differs, possibly owing to a read error. V usage is TRBV11-2 and J usage is TRBJ2-1; D remains ambiguous. The CDR3 consists of 14 residues. Germline lookup yields CDR1 SGHAT and CDR2 FQNNGV. CDR3 sequence (DNA): TGTGCCAGCAGCGTAGATACCCGCTACAATGAGCAGTTCTTC. Amino acids: CASSVDTRYNEQFF.

This sequence joins TRBV9 and TRBJ2-5; a possible D gene is TRBD1 (5 bases). Trimming left V 6 bases short and J 11 bases short, with 20 bases between. The CDR3 sequence is 13 residues long. Germline V gene lookup returns CDR1 SGDLS and CDR2 YYNGEE. The CDR3 region is CASTGQKDNEQYF. The DNA for the CDR3 is TGTGCCAGCACTGGGCAGAAGGACAATGAGCAGTACTTC.

This clonotype was recorded a few times. This chain links TRBV9 with TRBJ2-3, with 7 positions matching TRBD1. The CDR3 runs to 15 residues. The germline V gene has CDR1 SGDLS and CDR2 YYNGEE. J lost 2 bases, V lost 4 bases, and 7 bases had no gene match. DNA of the CDR3: TGTGCCAGCAGCACATACAGGGGAGCCACAGATACGCAGTATTTT. Protein sequence: CASSTYRGATDTQYF. Filled out from reference TRBV9 and TRBJ2-3, the complete variable domain reads DSGVTQTPKHLITATGQRVTLRCSPRSGDLSVYWYQQSLDQGLQFLIQYYNGEERAKGNILERFSAQQFPDLHSELNLSSLELGDSALYFCASSTYRGATDTQYFGPGTRLTVL.

This clonotype was seen more than once but under ten times. The rearrangement uses TRBV4-1 and TRBJ2-1; D gene ambiguous. V was pared by 0 bases and J by 5 bases, with 5 bases between. Germline-derived CDR1 and CDR2 are MGHRA and YSYEKL. This CDR3 has 13 amino acids. CDR3 coding DNA: TGCGCCAGCAGCCAAGATGGGGACAATGAGCAGTTCTTC. It yields the protein CASSQDGDNEQFF.

The rearrangement uses TRBV4-1 and TRBJ2-5, with D possibly TRBD2 on 6 matching bases. The CDR3 consists of 14 residues. CDR1 and CDR2 (germline): MGHRA, YSYEKL. V gave up 7 bases and J gave up 11 bases, with 23 bases separating them. The CDR3 DNA is TGCGCCAGCACCAGGGCGGCGGGGTTGGATGAGCAGTACTTC. It specifies CASTRAAGLDEQYF.

The chain joins TRBV6-6 to TRBJ2-5; D ambiguous. V was pared by 5 bases and J by 11 bases, with 21 bases between. CDR1 and CDR2 from the germline V gene are MNHNY and SVGAGI (reference sequence). The CDR3 extends over 14 amino acids. CDR3 in DNA: TGTGCCAGCAGTGACCACACGGGTGTAGGTGAGCAGTACTTC. Amino acids: CASSDHTGVGEQYF.

This clonotype has more than one count but fewer than ten. The J gene is TRBJ2-5, the V gene TRBV27; 12 bases match TRBD2. The J call may be incorrect, as the DNA end agrees better with TRBJ2-7. This CDR3 is built from 14 residues. Germline V gives CDR1 MNHEY, CDR2 SMNVEV (reference sequence). Written as DNA, the CDR3 is TGTGCCAGCAAAACTAGCGGGGGGATCTACGAGCAGTACTTC. Its translation: CASKTSGGIYEQYF.

This clonotype was counted a few times. V is TRBV25-1 and J is TRBJ2-5, with 10 bases that match TRBD2. The V and J ends lost 4 bases and 1 base, in that order; junction bases with no gene match: 9. Germline V gene data show CDR1 as MGHDK and CDR2 as SYGVNS. This CDR3 has 17 amino acids. This CDR3 reads CASSAYSGTSVQETQYF. For the CDR3, the DNA is TGTGCCAGCAGTGCGTACTCCGGGACTAGCGTCCAAGAGACCCAGTACTTC.

As regards this clonotype: A much larger clone lies a single base off, so this may be a read error. The rearrangement joins TRBV11-2 to TRBJ2-1; TRBD2 agrees at 11 bases. Judging by the DNA end, TRBJ2-7 fits better; the J call may be wrong. The germline V gene encodes CDR1 SGHAT and CDR2 FQNNGV. The CDR3 totals 16 residues. Here the CDR3 reads CASSLLAGGAYNEQYF. The DNA of the CDR3 is TGTGCCAGCAGCTTACTAGCGGGGGGCGCTTACAATGAGCAGTACTTC.